Shown below are 22 T cell receptor beta chains from a single sample sequenced in a study of shared clonotypes between healthy human individuals. Generated by immunoSEQ multiplex PCR, the TCRdb table keeps only in-frame clones and is missing some. The sample lists about 110,000 clones, around 68% occurring once. The sequencing input was memory CD8+ T cells sorted from blood. Subset noted: CD45RO+ cells pooled with CCR7-negative TemRA cells. The receptors stem from a woman aged 25 to 39 in good health.

As DNA, the CDR3 is TGTGCCAGCAGATCCCGGGGGGCCTCTGGTAGAAACACCATATATTTT. Protein: CASRSRGASGRNTIYF. This chain connects TRBV6-6 to TRBJ1-3, with D possibly TRBD1 on 6 matching bases. Germline V lookup: CDR1 MNHNY, CDR2 SVGAGI (reference sequence). The CDR3 covers 16 residues. Trimming shortened V by 6 bases and J by 5 bases, and 20 bases separated the two germline ends.

The chain joins TRBV28 to TRBJ2-5; D is ambiguous. Gene TRBJ2-7 matches the end of the DNA better, so the J call may be wrong. The CDR3 extends over 13 amino acids. Germline CDR1 is MDHEN and CDR2 is SYDVKM. Here the CDR3 reads CASSFSGINEQYF. The CDR3 DNA reads TGTGCCAGCAGTTTCAGTGGGATCAACGAGCAGTACTTC.

This clone was found a few times. The chain carries TRBV7-9 and TRBJ2-7; 8 bases are shared with TRBD2. CDR3 size: 14 residues. Germline trimming cut 1 base from V and 4 bases from J; bases unmatched to any gene: 3. CDR1 and CDR2 from the germline V gene are SEHNR and FQNEAQ (reference sequence). CDR3 amino acids: CASSLGTSSYEQYF. The DNA of the CDR3 is TGTGCCAGCAGCTTAGGGACTAGCTCGTACGAGCAGTACTTC.

The CDR3 DNA is TGTGCCAGCAGCCCCCGTCTGACTAAATCCTACGAGCAGTACTTC. Protein product: CASSPRLTKSYEQYF. The chain has TRBV7-3 and TRBJ2-7; D may be TRBD2 (5 bases). CDR1 is SGHTA, CDR2 FQGTGA, per germline. V lost 5 bases, J lost 1 base, and 15 bases lay in between. The length of the CDR3 is 15 residues.

The chain uses TRBV6-1 and TRBJ2-6, with D unclear. V lost 2 bases to trimming and J lost 0 bases, with 5 bases between them. In germline, CDR1 is MNHNS, CDR2 SASEGT. CDR3 length: 15 amino acids. The CDR3 reads CASSEPISGANVLTF. The DNA for the CDR3 is TGTGCCAGCAGTGAACCGATCTCTGGGGCCAACGTCCTGACTTTC.

The rearrangement uses TRBV11-1 and TRBJ2-1; maybe TRBD2 (6 bases). There are 15 residues in the CDR3. The V and J ends lost 1 base and 1 base respectively, with 8 bases between them. Per the germline V gene, CDR1 is SGHAT and CDR2 is FQDESV (reference sequence). The CDR3 region is CASSLGGRSYNEQFF. DNA for the CDR3: TGTGCCAGCAGCTTAGGGGGGAGGTCCTACAATGAGCAGTTCTTC.

The V gene is TRBV4-1, the J gene TRBJ2-3, with D unclear. V lost 3 bases and J lost 9, with 16 bases in between. CDR1 and CDR2 from the germline V gene are MGHRA and YSYEKL. This CDR3 spans 14 amino acids. CDR3 protein: CASSHIWHTATQYF. The CDR3 DNA sequence: TGCGCCAGCAGCCATATCTGGCATACAGCGACGCAGTATTTT.

The chain uses TRBV6-6 and TRBJ2-1; 14 bases are a match to TRBD2. Germline trimming cut 5 bases from V and 6 bases from J; bases unmatched to any gene: 0. Germline values: CDR1 MNHNY, CDR2 SVGAGI (reference sequence). CDR3 length equals 14 residues. This chain's CDR3 is CASSGLAGGNEQFF. The DNA for the CDR3 is TGTGCCAGCAGTGGACTAGCGGGAGGCAATGAGCAGTTCTTC.

In its sample, this clone was seen a few times. The rearrangement joins TRBV4-2 to TRBJ2-7, with D possibly matching TRBD1 (6 bases). Trimming stripped 3 bases from V and 7 bases from J, with 19 bases between. The germline V gene has CDR1 LGHNA and CDR2 YNFKEQ. The CDR3 contains 15 residues. The CDR3 coding sequence is TGTGCCAGCAGCCAGGAACAGGGTGGAAGTGCGGAGCAGTACTTC. It specifies CASSQEQGGSAEQYF.

The V and J genes are TRBV28 and TRBJ2-7; D gene ambiguous. The CDR3 has 13 residues. Trimming cost V 1 base and J 4 bases, with 8 bases left between them. Germline CDR1 reads MDHEN; CDR2 reads SYDVKM. The CDR3 DNA follows: TGTGCCAGCAGTTTATCGGAAAGTTACGAGCAGTACTTC. It codes for CASSLSESYEQYF.

The V and J genes are TRBV7-8 and TRBJ1-5; D not resolved. Germline lookup yields CDR1 SGHVS and CDR2 FQNEAQ. Trimming took off 1 base at V and 7 bases at J, with 11 bases between the two ends. The CDR3 loop spans 14 amino acids. The CDR3 loop reads CASSLGLVRQPQHF. The CDR3 DNA is TGTGCCAGCAGCTTAGGCCTCGTACGCCAGCCCCAGCATTTT.

With regard to this clone: Other DNA sequences in the same sample also yield this CDR3. This chain joins TRBV5-1 and TRBJ2-7; 10 bases fit TRBD1. The CDR3 is 15 amino acids. With V trimmed by 4 bases and J by 4 bases, 8 bases remained unmatched. The V gene's germline CDR1 is SGHRS and CDR2 YFSETQ. In DNA form, the CDR3 reads TGCGCCAGCAGCCTGGAGGGACAGGGGCTATACGAGCAGTACTTC. It is translated as CASSLEGQGLYEQYF.

CDR3 sequence reads: CASSPYTGVGEQYF. The CDR3 DNA follows: TGTGCCAGCTCACCATATACGGGAGTCGGCGAGCAGTACTTC. J is TRBJ2-7 and V is TRBV18; TRBD2 is a possible D gene (6 bases). CDR3 length: 14 amino acids. V was pared by 2 bases and J by 6 bases, with 14 bases between. Germline loops: CDR1 KGHSH, CDR2 LQKENI.

This clone was counted only a few times. The V call is TRBV10-3, the J call TRBJ2-2; D is uncertain. Germline V gene sequence: CDR1 ENHRY, CDR2 SYGVKD. V was clipped by 4 bases and J by 4 bases, with 13 bases between them. This CDR3 spans 15 amino acids. Here the CDR3 reads CAISAAYTFTGELFF. CDR3 coding DNA: TGTGCCATCAGTGCGGCGTACACGTTCACCGGGGAGCTGTTTTTT.

The CDR3 reads CSVKAGVRTGELFF. For the CDR3, the DNA is TGCAGCGTTAAAGCAGGGGTTCGCACCGGGGAGCTGTTTTTT. This rearrangement joins TRBV29-1 to TRBJ2-2; D possibly corresponds to TRBD1 (6 bases). Trimming took off 5 bases at V and 4 bases at J, with 14 bases between the two ends. This CDR3 is built from 14 residues. Germline V lookup: CDR1 SQVTM, CDR2 ANQGSEA.

This chain links TRBV15 with TRBJ2-5; tentative D call: TRBD1 (5 bases). The CDR3 extends over 14 amino acids. The V end was cut by 1 base, the J end by 1 base, with 7 bases between. Germline CDR1 reads LNHNV; CDR2 reads YYDKDF (reference sequence). The CDR3 nucleotides read TGTGCCACCAGCAGAGGCCAGGGCCAAGAGACCCAGTACTTC. This gives the protein CATSRGQGQETQYF.

This chain links TRBV4-1 with TRBJ2-1, with 10 bases aligning to TRBD2. V lost 3 bases and J lost 4; bases outside the gene matches: 3. Germline values: CDR1 MGHRA, CDR2 YSYEKL. CDR3 length equals 15 residues. This CDR3 reads CASSQWTSGYNEQFF. For the CDR3, the DNA is TGCGCCAGCAGCCAGTGGACTAGCGGATACAATGAGCAGTTCTTC.

The V gene is TRBV2, the J gene TRBJ2-2; D tentatively fits TRBD1 or TRBD2 (5 bases each). The germline V gene encodes CDR1 SNHLY and CDR2 FYNNEI. The CDR3 is 14 amino acids. Between the trimmed V and J ends, which lost 6 bases and 7 bases, there was a span of 15 bases. CDR3 in amino acids: CASRGVEHVGELFF. The CDR3 bases are TGTGCCAGCAGGGGGGTTGAACACGTCGGGGAGCTGTTTTTT.

J is TRBJ2-7 and V is TRBV19, with D maybe TRBD1 (6 bases). The CDR3 is made up of 13 amino acids. The V gene lost 5 bases and the J gene lost 3 bases, with 11 bases spanning the gap. In germline, CDR1 is LNHDA, CDR2 SQIVND (reference sequence). The CDR3 loop reads CASSPGQYYEQYF. Here the CDR3 DNA reads TGTGCCAGTAGTCCCGGACAGTACTACGAGCAGTACTTC.

This clone was picked up a small number of times. In the same sample, other DNA sequences code for this CDR3. The CDR3 DNA reads TGTGCCAGCAGCGGTGACGGCTACGAGCAGTACTTC. Its translation is CASSGDGYEQYF. The gene calls are TRBV9 and TRBJ2-7; D remains unclear. Germline V gene lookup returns CDR1 SGDLS and CDR2 YYNGEE. The germline V and J ends were trimmed by 3 bases and 3 bases, with 7 bases remaining between them. This CDR3 region has 12 residues.

The rearrangement links TRBV6-1 to TRBJ1-3; D is unclear. The V gene's germline CDR1 is MNHNS and CDR2 SASEGT. The V end lost 3 bases, the J end lost 0 bases, and 9 bases lay between the germline ends. The CDR3 has 15 residues. The CDR3 reads CASSEDESSGNTIYF. In DNA, the CDR3 is TGTGCCAGCAGTGAGGACGAGAGCTCTGGAAACACCATATATTTT.

This clone was picked up many times. The chain carries TRBV27 and TRBJ2-6; D possibly corresponds to TRBD1 (5 bases). Germline lookup yields CDR1 MNHEY and CDR2 SMNVEV (reference sequence). Trimming cost V 5 bases and J 7 bases, with 12 bases left between them. CDR3 size: 14 residues. Here the CDR3 reads CASSQNQGANVLTF. Here the CDR3 DNA reads TGTGCCAGCAGTCAAAACCAGGGAGCCAACGTCCTGACTTTC.